Below are 10 T cell receptor beta chains sequenced from a single sample in a study of blood T cell repertoires in COVID-19. Repertoires were generated with immunoSEQ multiplex PCR, while TCRdb's copy carries only in-frame clones and drops some. The sample records about 180,000 clones, about nine tenths being singletons. Material for sequencing was peripheral blood. All receptors derive from a woman in her forties or fifties with acute or convalescent COVID-19.

The chain recombines TRBV5-1 with TRBJ1-4; 7 bases fit TRBD1. Losses at the gene ends were 3 bases for V and 6 bases for J; bases not matched to a gene: 5. The CDR3 spans 14 residues. CDR1 and CDR2 from the germline V gene are SGHRS and YFSETQ. CDR3 DNA sequence: TGCGCCAGCAGCTCGGGACAGTTGTATGAAAAACTGTTTTTT. This encodes CASSSGQLYEKLFF.

This chain links TRBV10-3 with TRBJ2-3; D may be TRBD1 (6 bases). V lost 0 bases to trimming and J lost 2 bases, with 9 bases between them. The germline V gene encodes CDR1 ENHRY and CDR2 SYGVKD. The CDR3 consists of 15 residues. The CDR3 sequence: CAISESTGYTDTQYF. The DNA of the CDR3 is TGTGCCATCAGTGAGTCCACAGGGTACACAGATACGCAGTATTTT.

This chain joins TRBV12-3 or TRBV12-4 and TRBJ1-2; 8 bases line up with TRBD1. V was pared by 5 bases and J by 7 bases, with 6 bases of the junction left unmatched. CDR3 length equals 13 residues. CDR3 residues: CASSPGTGLGYTF. The DNA of the CDR3 is TGTGCCAGCAGTCCCGGGACAGGTCTTGGCTACACCTTC.

V is TRBV19 and J is TRBJ1-1; D uncertain. V shed 6 bases and J shed 1 base, with 9 bases lying between them. The CDR3 totals 13 residues. Germline-derived CDR1 and CDR2 are LNHDA and SQIVND (reference sequence). CDR3 sequence reads: CASSIRWNTEAFF. As DNA, the CDR3 is TGTGCCAGTAGCATCAGGTGGAACACTGAAGCTTTCTTT.

The V call is TRBV5-4, the J call TRBJ2-1; D unclear. This CDR3 contains 13 residues. V lost 4 bases to trimming and J lost 4 bases, with 9 bases between them. Looked up from germline, CDR1 is SGHNT and CDR2 is YYREEE (reference sequence). The CDR3 region is CASSRDGYNEQFF. CDR3 sequence (DNA): TGTGCCAGCAGCCGTGACGGGTACAATGAGCAGTTCTTC.

This rearrangement joins TRBV4-1 to TRBJ1-2; no clear D. Trimming left V 0 bases short and J 8 bases short, with 16 bases between. This CDR3 contains 15 residues. CDR1 MGHRA and CDR2 YSYEKL come from the germline V gene. The CDR3 spells CASSQDPTRARGYTF. CDR3 nucleotide sequence: TGCGCCAGCAGCCAAGACCCGACGCGGGCGCGAGGCTACACCTTC.

The chain has TRBV2 and TRBJ2-1; 13 bases line up with TRBD2. In germline, CDR1 is SNHLY, CDR2 FYNNEI. The CDR3 loop spans 14 amino acids. After removal of 7 bases from V and 7 bases from J, the junction contained 4 bases not matched to a gene. For the CDR3, the DNA is TGTGCCAGCATCGGACTAGCGGGGGTAAATGAGCAGTTCTTC. Its translation: CASIGLAGVNEQFF.

This rearrangement joins TRBV18 to TRBJ1-4; the match to TRBD1 covers 10 bases. Trimming took 4 bases from V and 7 from J; bases not matched to a gene: 9. Germline lookup yields CDR1 KGHSH and CDR2 LQKENI. The length of the CDR3 is 16 residues. The CDR3 protein is CASSQWPGQGTEKLFF. As DNA, the CDR3 is TGTGCCAGCTCACAATGGCCGGGACAGGGGACTGAAAAACTGTTTTTT.

The V and J genes are TRBV11-3 and TRBJ2-2, with 10 positions matching TRBD2. V shed 0 bases and J 5 bases; nucleotides not matched to a gene: 15. Germline loops: CDR1 SGHNT, CDR2 YENEEA. The CDR3 has 20 amino acids. CDR3 in DNA: TGTGCCAGCAGCTTAGAACGCGGGACTAGCGCCTCTGGTAGGACCGGGGAGCTGTTTTTT. Its protein product is CASSLERGTSASGRTGELFF.

This sequence joins TRBV5-1 and TRBJ1-1; D unresolved. Germline CDR1 and CDR2: SGHRS and YFSETQ. This CDR3 is built from 14 residues. V shed 3 bases and J shed 0 bases, with 9 bases lying between them. In DNA, the CDR3 is TGCGCCAGCAGCTCTGGGCTGGTGAACACTGAAGCTTTCTTT. Translated: CASSSGLVNTEAFF.